This T cell receptor beta chain was recovered during a study of blood T cell repertoires in COVID-19. Cohort allocation depended upon clinical history that participants reported. This clone has more than one count but fewer than ten. In germline, CDR1 is LGHDT, CDR2 YNNKEL (reference sequence). The CDR3 spans 16 residues. Deletions cut 1 base from V and 0 bases from J, with 10 bases between. Authors' methods: Reference gene primers were amplified, and this amplification served to estimate nucleated cell counts. Libraries were prepared by immunoSEQ multiplex PCR; TCRdb keeps only in-frame clonotypes and omits some of them. V, J and clone size are taken as reported in that table, and D and trimming were inferred from the DNA itself. The table has 470,000 or so clones, approximately 90% seen once; the top ten hold under 2%.

The gene calls are TRBV3-1 (or the pseudogene TRBV3-2) and TRBJ2-1; D possibly corresponds to TRBD2 (5 bases). This receptor was obtained from a young woman with acute COVID-19. The sequenced sample consisted of PBMCs or T cells enriched from blood (not recorded which). CDR3 DNA sequence: TGTGCCAGCAGCCAAGCTAGGGAGAGCTCCTACAATGAGCAGTTCTTC. This sequence encodes CASSQARESSYNEQFF.